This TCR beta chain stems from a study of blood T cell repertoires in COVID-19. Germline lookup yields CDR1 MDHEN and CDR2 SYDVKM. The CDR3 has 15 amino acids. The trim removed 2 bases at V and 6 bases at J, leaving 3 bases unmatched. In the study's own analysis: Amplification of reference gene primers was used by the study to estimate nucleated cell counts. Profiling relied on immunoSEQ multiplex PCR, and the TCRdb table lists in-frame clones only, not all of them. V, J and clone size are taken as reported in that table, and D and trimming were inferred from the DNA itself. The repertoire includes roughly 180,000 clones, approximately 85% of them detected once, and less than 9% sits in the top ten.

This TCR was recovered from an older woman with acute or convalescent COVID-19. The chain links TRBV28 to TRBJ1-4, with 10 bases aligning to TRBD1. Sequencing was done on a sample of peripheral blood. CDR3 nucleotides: TGTGCCAGCAGTTTACAGGGGACAGGGGATGAAAAACTGTTTTTT. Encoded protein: CASSLQGTGDEKLFF.